The T cell receptor beta chain described here comes from a study of T cells in localized non-small cell lung cancer. Germline values: CDR1 MDHEN, CDR2 SYDVKM. V was clipped by 7 bases and J by 7 bases, with 16 bases between them. This CDR3 has 14 residues. Clones were read by immunoSEQ multiplex PCR, and TCRdb kept only the in-frame ones, dropping some. In the table there are 40,000 or so clones, approximately 84% of which are singletons. Regarding this clone: Antigen unknown.

Study findings and constraints: Adjacent uninvolved lung tissue had the highest T cell clonality, exceeding tumor. Elevated blood T cell density was associated with longer overall survival.

V is TRBV28 and J is TRBJ2-2; D is unclear. The specimen was peripheral blood, collected before any cancer treatment. This TCR was sampled from a man aged 35-69 years with stage I lung adenocarcinoma. The CDR3: CASTLTRSGGELFF. The CDR3 nucleotides read TGTGCCAGCACCCTGACCAGATCCGGCGGGGAGCTGTTTTTT.